This T cell receptor (beta chain) derives from a study of cytomegalovirus exposure and HLA in healthy donors. Study-level points and caveats: TCR beta chain V- and J-gene trimming was linked, in a later analysis, to a missense variant in DCLRE1C.

Note on this clone: The target antigen is unknown.

Both 60 Vbeta primers and 13 Jbeta primers went into the PCR. The data were produced by immunoSEQ multiplex PCR, yet TCRdb's version contains in-frame clones alone and is incomplete. The data hold 150,000 to 200,000 clones, with around 80% observed a single time. CDR1 is MNHEY and CDR2 is SVGAGI in the germline V gene. V dropped 2 bases and J dropped 0 bases, with 13 bases sitting between them. The CDR3 has 16 residues. The V and J genes are TRBV6-5 and TRBJ1-1; D perhaps matches TRBD1 (6 bases). This TCR derives from a man aged 25 to 40 in good health and CMV-seropositive. Sequenced material: PBMCs. The CDR3 DNA reads as TGTGCCAGCAGTTACCTCCCCGGGGGGCTGAACACTGAAGCTTTCTTT. Encoded protein: CASSYLPGGLNTEAFF.